This section outlines one TCR beta chain sequence together with its context. This clonotype was detected ten times or more. What this receptor recognizes is not known. Base qualities were left out, and no much larger clone turns up one base away. Receptor libraries were prepared by PCR. The run used an Illumina HiSeq 2500. Unique molecular identifiers were incorporated into TCR beta cDNA libraries to reduce PCR and sequencing biases. About 500,000 cDNA molecules were obtained per 1 to 10 million input T cells, so each molecule approximated one T cell. Patient libraries were prepared and sequenced with the same protocol used for the earlier healthy control dataset. Within a given batch, samples were prepared together, multiplexed and sequenced on the same HiSeq lane. Processing in the source paper ran as follows. MIGEC was used to process the raw barcoded reads, and molecular identifier groups with only a single read were discarded before consensus assembly and CDR3 extraction. VDJtools was used for post-analysis of the clonotype tables, and diversity was normalized by down-sampling every dataset to the size of the smallest sample. To correct batch-related cross-sample contamination, repertoire overlap clustering matched CDR3 amino acid sequences but not nucleotide sequences. Clones were called with MiXCR by TCRdb after fastp trimmed the public reads at Q25, and only in-frame beta chains were retained. Each record represents a unique CDR3 protein, reported with the most common genes and DNA among its rows. In this record, the V and J calls reflect TCRdb's handling and not the investigators' own analysis. This sample gives 650,000 to 850,000 distinct CDR3 sequences in total; about 43% of them show up just once. The top ten constitute approximately 4.4% of the sample.

The data belong to a study of post-analysis software for immune sequencing data (dated by TCRdb to the mid-2010s). General notes on the study: The recorded disease courses included relapsing-remitting, secondary progressive and progressive-relapsing multiple sclerosis, and some patients had no subtype annotation. The patient repertoires were set against 10 or so previously published healthy control repertoires from donors whose ages ranged from roughly 6 to 26 years. A subset of samples was prepared in parallel using single-end sample barcoding, then pooled and co-amplified after Illumina adapter ligation.

TCR beta repertoires were profiled from peripheral blood of roughly 13 young patients with multiple sclerosis to demonstrate the VDJtools post-analysis software. The multiple sclerosis patients were children and adolescents between 6 and 15 years of age. The CDR3 spans 12 residues, from the cysteine through the phenylalanine. The only DNA kept is the CDR3, 36 bases in frame from the first base. V loses 5 bases at its end and J loses 5 bases; junction bases beyond the gene matches: 3. The germline V gene specifies SGHVS as CDR1 and FNYEAQ as CDR2. What the authors observed across the whole study: Patients showed significantly higher frequencies than controls for several TRBV segments, among them TRBV5-6, TRBV5-1 and TRBV20-1. Strong co-clustering of samples prepared in the same batch was shown by direct clustering with F measure, prompting a batch-effect correction. The multiple sclerosis patient group was slightly younger than the control group. Multiple sclerosis patients had significantly lower normalized Chao1 diversity than controls, a result that suggests substantial peripheral T-cell clonal expansion.

The sequenced material came from blood. The chain is assembled from TRBV7-6 and TRBJ2-7, with 7 bases aligning to TRBD1. The source is a girl aged 5-17 years with multiple sclerosis. The CDR3 corresponds to CASSPTGDEQYF. The bases read TGTGCCAGCAGCCCAACAGGGGACGAGCAGTACTTC. The full variable domain, completed from the reference TRBV7-6 and TRBJ2-7 proteins outside the CDR3, reads GAGVSQSPRYKVTKRGQDVALRCDPISGHVSLYWYRQALGQGPEFLTYFNYEAQQDKSGLPNDRFSAERPEGSISTLTIQRTEQRDSAMYRCASSPTGDEQYFGPGTRLTVT.